The clone carrying this T cell receptor (beta chain) was detected a few times. Its target is not known. TCRdb re-called the 5' RACE reads with MiXCR, one entry per CDR3 protein. The table includes about 340,000 distinct CDR3 sequences, 3.5% to 4.5% detected once. This sample stems from a study of T cells after yellow fever vaccination. Whole-study findings and limits: The booster saw the reappearance of most primary-vaccination clones (nearly 98% CD4, about 88% CD8). It was the secondary response that reached its peak faster, day 5 versus 15, but it was weaker.

The V gene's germline CDR1 is MNHNY and CDR2 SVGAGI (reference sequence). CDR3 length: 12 amino acids. Trimming removed 8 bases at V and 2 bases at J, with 10 bases between. The J gene is TRBJ2-7, the V gene TRBV6-6, with D perhaps TRBD2 (6 bases). The sample consisted of PBMCs, taken 5 days after the yellow fever booster vaccination. This clonotype was obtained from a man between 18 and 35 years old who received the YFV17D yellow fever vaccine. The CDR3 sequence is CASSGGTYEQYF. In DNA form, the CDR3 reads TGTGCCAGCTCCGGAGGGACCTACGAGCAGTACTTC.